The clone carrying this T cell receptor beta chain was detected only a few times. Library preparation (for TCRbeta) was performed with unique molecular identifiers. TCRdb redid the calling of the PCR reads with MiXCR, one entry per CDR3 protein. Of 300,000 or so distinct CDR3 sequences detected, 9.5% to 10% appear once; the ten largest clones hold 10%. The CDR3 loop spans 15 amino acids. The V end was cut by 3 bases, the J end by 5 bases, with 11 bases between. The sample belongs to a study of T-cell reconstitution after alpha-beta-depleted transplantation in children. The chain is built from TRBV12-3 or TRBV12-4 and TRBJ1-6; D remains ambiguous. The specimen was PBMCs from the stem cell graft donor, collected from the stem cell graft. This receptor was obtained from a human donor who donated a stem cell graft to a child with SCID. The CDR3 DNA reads TGTGCCAGCAGTTTTGCAGCGTCCCATAATTCACCCCTCCACTTT. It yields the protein CASSFAASHNSPLHF.